Following are 6 T cell receptor beta chains from one sample sequenced in a study of cytomegalovirus exposure and HLA in healthy donors. The PCR used 60 Vbeta and 13 Jbeta primers. This table comes from immunoSEQ multiplex PCR, and its TCRdb copy is limited to in-frame clones, with some not included. Altogether roughly 180,000 clones are present, 80% being singletons, with the ten largest covering approximately 1.3%. The source material was PBMCs. All receptors come from a man aged 25-45 years in good health and CMV-seronegative.

The CDR3, as DNA: TGTGCCAGCAGTGAAGATCGCAGCGGGAGCAGATCCTACGAGCAGTACTTC. Translated, it gives CASSEDRSGSRSYEQYF. J is TRBJ2-7 and V is TRBV6-1, with 8 bases lining up with TRBD2. This CDR3 contains 17 residues. After removal of 1 base from V and 1 base from J, the junction contained 9 bases not matched to a gene. The germline V gene encodes CDR1 MNHNS and CDR2 SASEGT.

The J gene is TRBJ1-4, the V gene TRBV4-1, with TRBD1 matching over 9 bases. The CDR3 contains 15 residues. Germline assignment: CDR1 MGHRA and CDR2 YSYEKL. Germline trimming cut 4 bases from V and 9 bases from J; bases unmatched to any gene: 9. The chain's CDR3 is CASSRLQGAEKKLFF. In nucleotides, the CDR3 is TGCGCCAGCAGCCGCCTACAGGGGGCAGAGAAAAAACTGTTTTTT.

This clone was counted only a few times. The chain links TRBV30 to TRBJ1-5; D may be TRBD1 (5 bases). Germline V gene data show CDR1 as GTSNPN and CDR2 as SVGIG (reference sequence). The V end was cut by 2 bases, the J end by 6 bases, with 14 bases between. This CDR3 has 14 residues. DNA for the CDR3: TGTGCCTGGAGTACGTTGGCAGGGCGTCAGCCCCAGCATTTT. Protein: CAWSTLAGRQPQHF. The full variable domain, in which reference TRBV30 and TRBJ1-5 provide the parts outside the CDR3, is SQTIHQWPATLVQPVGSPLSLECTVEGTSNPNLYWYRQAAGRGLQLLFYSVGIGQISSEVPQNLSASRPQDRQFILSSKKLLLSDSGFYLCAWSTLAGRQPQHFGDGTRLSIL.

This chain connects TRBV6-5 to TRBJ2-7; 10 bases fit TRBD1. V lost 6 bases and J lost 2; bases outside the gene matches: 4. The CDR3 spans 14 residues. Germline CDR1 reads MNHEY; CDR2 reads SVGAGI. The CDR3: CASSRTGGPYEQYF. The CDR3 bases are TGTGCCAGCAGCCGGACAGGGGGTCCCTACGAGCAGTACTTC.

This chain links TRBV19 with TRBJ2-7; TRBD1 might be the D (5 bases). The V gene lost 5 bases and the J gene lost 2 bases, with 13 bases spanning the gap. Germline V CDR1 and CDR2: LNHDA, SQIVND (reference sequence). This CDR3 spans 14 amino acids. The CDR3 DNA sequence: TGTGCCAGTAGTCGGTCAGGGTTACCCTACGAGCAGTACTTC. Protein: CASSRSGLPYEQYF.

The genes are TRBV6-6 and TRBJ1-3; D possibly corresponds to TRBD1 (5 bases). Germline assignment: CDR1 MNHNY and CDR2 SVGAGI (reference sequence). V was pared by 7 bases and J by 4 bases, with 17 bases between. The length of the CDR3 is 15 residues. The CDR3 here is CASIQPGGSGNTIYF. The CDR3 coding sequence is TGTGCCAGCATTCAACCCGGGGGGAGCGGAAACACCATATATTTT.